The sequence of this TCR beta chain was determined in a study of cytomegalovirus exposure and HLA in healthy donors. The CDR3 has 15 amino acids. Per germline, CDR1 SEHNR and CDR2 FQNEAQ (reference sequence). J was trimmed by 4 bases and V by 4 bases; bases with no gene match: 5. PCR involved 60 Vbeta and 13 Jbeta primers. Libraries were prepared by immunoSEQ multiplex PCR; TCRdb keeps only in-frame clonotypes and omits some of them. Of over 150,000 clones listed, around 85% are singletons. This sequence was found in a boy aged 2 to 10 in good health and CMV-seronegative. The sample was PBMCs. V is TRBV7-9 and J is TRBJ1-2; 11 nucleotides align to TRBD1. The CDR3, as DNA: TGTGCCAGCAGCTCAGGACAGGGGGCGAGCTATGGCTACACCTTC. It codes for CASSSGQGASYGYTF.